These T cell receptor beta chains were read from a single sample in a study of T cell responses to AZD1222 COVID-19 vaccine. Sequencing was performed with immunoSEQ multiplex PCR; in TCRdb, only in-frame clones are kept and a portion is missing. The table has roughly 150,000 clones, roughly nine tenths seen once. This sample comprised peripheral blood, obtained 28 days after the second AZD1222 dose. Receptors originate from an adult who received the AZD1222 COVID-19 vaccine. Each CDR3 is given with its conserved first and last residue. A D gene is named only where the DNA matches it firmly. Expanded clones get a size class; other rows say once, few or many, or leave the size out.

>once|TRBJ1-1|TRBD1|TRBV6-2/TRBV6-3
TGTGCCAGCAGTTGGACAGGGAACACTGAAGCTTTCTTT
CASSWTGNTEAFF
>NA|TRBJ1-5|NA|TRBV4-1
TGCGCCAGCAGCCAAGGGGGGGGGCAGCTGCAGCCCCAGCATTTT
CASSQGGGQLQPQHF
>NA|TRBJ2-1|TRBD2|TRBV5-4
TGTGCCAGCAGCTTGAGGAAAAGCGGGAGGGCCCGCAATGAGCAGTTCTTC
CASSLRKSGRARNEQFF
>NA|TRBJ2-7|NA|TRBV4-1
TGCGCCAGCAGCCAAGACGGACTACCCTACGAGCAGTACTTC
CASSQDGLPYEQYF
>NA|TRBJ2-3|NA|TRBV12-5
TGTGCTAGTGGTTCGGGTATAAGGGTAGGCGCAGATACGCAGTATTTT
CASGSGIRVGADTQYF
>few|TRBJ2-1|TRBD2|TRBV7-2
TGTGCCAGCAGCTTAGAACTAGCGGGGGACAATGAGCAGTTCTTC
CASSLELAGDNEQFF
>NA|TRBJ2-1|TRBD2|TRBV28
TGTGCCAGCAGTTTAACCCGGACTAGCGGGAGTCATAATGAGCAGTTCTTC
CASSLTRTSGSHNEQFF
>NA|TRBJ1-5|TRBD1|TRBV15
TGTGCCACCAGCAGAGCCAAAAGTGGGCCCAGGGACAGTCGCAATCAGCCCCAGCATTTT
CATSRAKSGPRDSRNQPQHF
>few|TRBJ2-7|NA|TRBV20-1
TGCAGTGCTAGTCCGGGGTGGCTAGGTGGAACCTACGAGCAGTACTTC
CSASPGWLGGTYEQYF
>NA|TRBJ1-3|NA|TRBV5-1
TGCGCCAGCAGCTTGGGGGCAGGAGTAGGGAACACCATATATTTT
CASSLGAGVGNTIYF
>NA|TRBJ2-3|NA|TRBV5-1
TGCGCCAGCAGCCAGCAAGATACGCAGTATTTT
CASSQQDTQYF